What follows describes a single T cell receptor beta chain. This sample was taken from a study of blood T cells in healthy people across ages. With a J-beta primer mix and a sample-barcoded 5' primer, a second PCR ran 7 to 11 cycles. From the 5' RACE reads, TCRdb called clonotypes with MiXCR, one entry per CDR3 protein. The data hold 710,000 or so distinct CDR3 sequences, with about 24% observed a single time. Total RNA, at least 5 micrograms per sample, came from PBMCs. Input material: blood. The source is a man in his 70s in good health.

The CDR3 protein is CASSLSGWRVNTEAFF. The CDR3 DNA reads as TGTGCCAGCAGCTTATCAGGGTGGAGAGTGAACACTGAAGCTTTCTTT. The genes are TRBV7-2 and TRBJ1-1; D is possibly TRBD1 (5 bases). The length of the CDR3 is 16 residues. Looked up from germline, CDR1 is SGHTA and CDR2 is FQGNSA. With 2 bases removed from V and 0 bases from J, the gap between germline ends came to 13 bases.